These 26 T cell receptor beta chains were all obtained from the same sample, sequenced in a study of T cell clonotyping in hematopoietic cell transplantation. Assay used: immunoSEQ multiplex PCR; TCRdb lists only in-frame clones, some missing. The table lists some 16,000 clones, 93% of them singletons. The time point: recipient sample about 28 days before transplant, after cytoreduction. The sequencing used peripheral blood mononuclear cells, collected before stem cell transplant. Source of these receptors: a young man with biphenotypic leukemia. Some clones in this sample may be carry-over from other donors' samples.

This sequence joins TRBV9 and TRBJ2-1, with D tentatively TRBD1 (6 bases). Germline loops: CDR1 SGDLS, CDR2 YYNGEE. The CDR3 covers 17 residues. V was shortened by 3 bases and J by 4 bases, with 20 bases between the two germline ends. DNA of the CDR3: TGTGCCAGCAGCGGGTATGTTGGGACATCCCGTTACAATGAGCAGTTCTTC. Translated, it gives CASSGYVGTSRYNEQFF.

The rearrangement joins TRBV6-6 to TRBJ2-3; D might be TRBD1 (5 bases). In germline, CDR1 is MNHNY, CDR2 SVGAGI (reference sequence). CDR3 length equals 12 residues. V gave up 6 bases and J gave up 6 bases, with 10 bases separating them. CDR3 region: CASSRTSDTQYF. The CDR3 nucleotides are TGTGCCAGCAGCAGGACATCTGATACGCAGTATTTT.

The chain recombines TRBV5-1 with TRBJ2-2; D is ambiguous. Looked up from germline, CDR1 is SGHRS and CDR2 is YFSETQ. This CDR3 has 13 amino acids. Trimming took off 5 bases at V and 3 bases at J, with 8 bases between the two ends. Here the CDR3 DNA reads TGCGCCAGCAGTCCCCTTGACACCGGGGAGCTGTTTTTT. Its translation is CASSPLDTGELFF.

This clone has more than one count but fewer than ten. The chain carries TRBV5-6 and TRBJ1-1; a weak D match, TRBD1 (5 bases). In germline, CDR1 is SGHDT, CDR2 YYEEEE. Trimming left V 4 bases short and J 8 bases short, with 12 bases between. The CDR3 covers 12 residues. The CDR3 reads CASSLRGNEAFF. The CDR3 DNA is TGTGCCAGCAGCCTAAGGGGAAACGAAGCTTTCTTT.

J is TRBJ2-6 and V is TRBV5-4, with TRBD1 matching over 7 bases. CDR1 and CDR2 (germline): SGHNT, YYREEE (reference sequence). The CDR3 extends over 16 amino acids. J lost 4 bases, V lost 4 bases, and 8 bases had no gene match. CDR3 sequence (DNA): TGTGCCAGCAGCACCCGACAGGGTCCAGGGGCCAACGTCCTGACTTTC. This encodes CASSTRQGPGANVLTF.

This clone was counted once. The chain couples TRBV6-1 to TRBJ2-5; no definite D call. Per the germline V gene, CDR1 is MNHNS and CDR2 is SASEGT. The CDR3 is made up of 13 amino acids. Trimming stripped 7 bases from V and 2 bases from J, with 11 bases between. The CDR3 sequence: CASNPIIQETQYF. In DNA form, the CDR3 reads TGTGCCAGCAACCCGATAATACAAGAGACCCAGTACTTC.

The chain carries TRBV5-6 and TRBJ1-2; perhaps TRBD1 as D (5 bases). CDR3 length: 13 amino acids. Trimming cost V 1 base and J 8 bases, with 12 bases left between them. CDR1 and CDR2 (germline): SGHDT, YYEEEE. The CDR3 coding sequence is TGTGCCAGCAGCTTGCGCGGGGACCGAGGCTACACCTTC. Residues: CASSLRGDRGYTF.

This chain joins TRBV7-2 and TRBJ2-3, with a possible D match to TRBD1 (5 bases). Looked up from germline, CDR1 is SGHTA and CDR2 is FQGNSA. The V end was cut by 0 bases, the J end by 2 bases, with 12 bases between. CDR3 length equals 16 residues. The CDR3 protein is CASSLAWGRSTDTQYF. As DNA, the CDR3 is TGTGCCAGCAGCTTAGCGTGGGGCAGATCCACAGATACGCAGTATTTT.

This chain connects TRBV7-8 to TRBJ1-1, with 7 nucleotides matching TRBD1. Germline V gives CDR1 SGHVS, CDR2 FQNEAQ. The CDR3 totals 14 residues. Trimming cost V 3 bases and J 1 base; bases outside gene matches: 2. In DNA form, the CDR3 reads TGTGCCAGCAGCTTTCGACAGGGGAACACTGAAGCTTTCTTT. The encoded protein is CASSFRQGNTEAFF. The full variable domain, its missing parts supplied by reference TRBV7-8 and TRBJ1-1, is GAGVSQSPRYKVAKRGQDVALRCDPISGHVSLFWYQQALGQGPEFLTYFQNEAQLDKSGLPSDRFFAERPEGSVSTLKIQRTQQEDSAVYLCASSFRQGNTEAFFGQGTRLTVV.

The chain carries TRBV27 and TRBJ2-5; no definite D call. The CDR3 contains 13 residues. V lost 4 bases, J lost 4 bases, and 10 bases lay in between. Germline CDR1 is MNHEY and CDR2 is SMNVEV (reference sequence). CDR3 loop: CASSSIQGETQYF. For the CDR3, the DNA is TGTGCCAGCAGTTCAATACAAGGAGAGACCCAGTACTTC.

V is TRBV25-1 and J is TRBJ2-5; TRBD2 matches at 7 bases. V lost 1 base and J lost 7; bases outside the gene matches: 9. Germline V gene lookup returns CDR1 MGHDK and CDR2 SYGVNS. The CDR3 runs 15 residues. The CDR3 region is CASSESGGLRTTQYF. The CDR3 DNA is TGTGCCAGCAGTGAATCGGGAGGACTGAGAACGACCCAGTACTTC. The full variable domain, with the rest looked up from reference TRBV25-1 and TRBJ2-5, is EADIYQTPRYLVIGTGKKITLECSQTMGHDKMYWYQQDPGMELHLIHYSYGVNSTEKGDLSSESTVSRIRTEHFPLTLESARPSHTSQYLCASSESGGLRTTQYFGPGTRLLVL.

This CDR3 is CASSLVAGLAEQFF. The CDR3 coding sequence is TGTGCCAGCAGCTTGGTTGCGGGACTAGCGGAGCAGTTCTTC. The chain recombines TRBV5-6 with TRBJ2-1, with 10 bases fitting TRBD2. Germline V gene lookup returns CDR1 SGHDT and CDR2 YYEEEE. V lost 0 bases to trimming and J lost 10 bases; unmatched junction nucleotides: 4. There are 14 residues in the CDR3. Looking up the rest from reference TRBV5-6 and TRBJ2-1 gives the full variable domain: DAGVTQSPTHLIKTRGQQVTLRCSPKSGHDTVSWYQQALGQGPQFIFQYYEEEERQRGNFPDRFSGHQFPNYSSELNVNALLLGDSALYLCASSLVAGLAEQFFGPGTRLTVL.

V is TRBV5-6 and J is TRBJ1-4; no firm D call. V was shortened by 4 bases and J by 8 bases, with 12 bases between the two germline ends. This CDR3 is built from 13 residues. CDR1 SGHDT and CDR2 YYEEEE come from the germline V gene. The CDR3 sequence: CASSPTGGEKLFF. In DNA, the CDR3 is TGTGCCAGCAGCCCAACGGGAGGGGAAAAACTGTTTTTT.

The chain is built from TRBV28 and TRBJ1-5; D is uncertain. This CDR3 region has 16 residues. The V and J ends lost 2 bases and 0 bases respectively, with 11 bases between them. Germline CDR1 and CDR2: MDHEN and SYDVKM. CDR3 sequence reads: CASSLRQTNSNQPQHF. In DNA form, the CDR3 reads TGTGCCAGCAGTTTACGGCAGACAAATAGCAATCAGCCCCAGCATTTT.

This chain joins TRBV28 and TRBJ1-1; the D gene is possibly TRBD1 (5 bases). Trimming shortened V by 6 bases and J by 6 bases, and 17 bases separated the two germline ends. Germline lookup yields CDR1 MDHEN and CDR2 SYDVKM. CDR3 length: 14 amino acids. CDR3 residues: CASRSEGGHSEAFF. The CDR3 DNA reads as TGTGCCAGCAGATCAGAGGGCGGACACTCTGAAGCTTTCTTT. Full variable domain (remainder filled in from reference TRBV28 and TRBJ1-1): DVKVTQSSRYLVKRTGEKVFLECVQDMDHENMFWYRQDPGLGLRLIYFSYDVKMKEKGDIPEGYSVSREKKERFSLILESASTNQTSMYLCASRSEGGHSEAFFGQGTRLTVV.

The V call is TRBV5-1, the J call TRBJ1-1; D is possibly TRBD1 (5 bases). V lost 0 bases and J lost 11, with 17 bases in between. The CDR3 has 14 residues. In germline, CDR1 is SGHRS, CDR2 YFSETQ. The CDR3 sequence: CASSLGPGGAQAFF. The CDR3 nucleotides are TGCGCCAGCAGCTTGGGCCCCGGGGGAGCACAGGCTTTCTTT.

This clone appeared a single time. CDR3 nucleotide sequence: TGTGCCAGCAAAGACACCCCTCGCACAGATACGCAGTATTTT. The encoded protein is CASKDTPRTDTQYF. The chain employs TRBV2 and TRBJ2-3; the D is unclear. CDR1 is SNHLY, CDR2 FYNNEI, per germline. Trimming left V 7 bases short and J 1 base short, with 12 bases between. The CDR3 is made up of 14 amino acids.

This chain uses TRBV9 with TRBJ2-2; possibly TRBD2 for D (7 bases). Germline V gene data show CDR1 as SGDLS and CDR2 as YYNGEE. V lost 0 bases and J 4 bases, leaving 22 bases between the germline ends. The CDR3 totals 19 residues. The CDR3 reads CASSVALWGGPGGTGELFF. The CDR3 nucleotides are TGTGCCAGCAGCGTAGCCCTATGGGGGGGCCCCGGGGGCACCGGGGAGCTGTTTTTT. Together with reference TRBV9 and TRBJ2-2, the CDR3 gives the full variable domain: DSGVTQTPKHLITATGQRVTLRCSPRSGDLSVYWYQQSLDQGLQFLIQYYNGEERAKGNILERFSAQQFPDLHSELNLSSLELGDSALYFCASSVALWGGPGGTGELFFGEGSRLTVL.

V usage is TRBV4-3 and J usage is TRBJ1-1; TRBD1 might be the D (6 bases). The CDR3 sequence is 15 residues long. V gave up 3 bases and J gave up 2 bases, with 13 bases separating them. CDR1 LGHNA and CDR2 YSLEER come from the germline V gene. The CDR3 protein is CASSHIQGTNTEAFF. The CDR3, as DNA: TGCGCCAGCAGCCATATTCAGGGGACTAACACTGAAGCTTTCTTT.

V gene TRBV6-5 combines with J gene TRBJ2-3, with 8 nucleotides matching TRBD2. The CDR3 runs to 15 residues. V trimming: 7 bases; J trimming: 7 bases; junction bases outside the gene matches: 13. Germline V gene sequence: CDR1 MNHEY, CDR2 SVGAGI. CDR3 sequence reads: CASTPQAGGGYTQYF. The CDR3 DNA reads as TGTGCCAGCACTCCCCAGGCGGGGGGCGGGTATACGCAGTATTTT.

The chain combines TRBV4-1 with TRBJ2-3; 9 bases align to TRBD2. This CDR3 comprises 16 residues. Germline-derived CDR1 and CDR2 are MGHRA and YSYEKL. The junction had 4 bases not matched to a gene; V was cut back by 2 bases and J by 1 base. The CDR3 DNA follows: TGCGCCAGCAGCCAACTCAGGACTAGCGGCACAGATACGCAGTATTTT. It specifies CASSQLRTSGTDTQYF.

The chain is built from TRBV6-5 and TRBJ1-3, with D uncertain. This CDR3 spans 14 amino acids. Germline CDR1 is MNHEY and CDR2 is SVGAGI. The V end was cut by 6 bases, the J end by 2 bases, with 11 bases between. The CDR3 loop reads CASSDTRAGNTIYF. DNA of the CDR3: TGTGCCAGCAGCGACACCCGGGCTGGAAACACCATATATTTT.

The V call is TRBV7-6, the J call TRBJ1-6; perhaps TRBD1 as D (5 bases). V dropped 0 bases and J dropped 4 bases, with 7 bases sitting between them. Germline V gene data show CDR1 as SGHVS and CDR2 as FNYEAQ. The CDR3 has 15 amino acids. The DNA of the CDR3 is TGTGCCAGCAGCTTAGCGCAGGGTTATAATTCACCCCTCCACTTT. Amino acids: CASSLAQGYNSPLHF.

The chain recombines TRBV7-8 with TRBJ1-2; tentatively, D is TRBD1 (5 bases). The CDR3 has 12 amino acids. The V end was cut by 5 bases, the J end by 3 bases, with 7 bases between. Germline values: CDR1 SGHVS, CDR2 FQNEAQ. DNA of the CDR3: TGTGCCAGCAGCCTAGGGGACTATGGCTACACCTTC. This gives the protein CASSLGDYGYTF.

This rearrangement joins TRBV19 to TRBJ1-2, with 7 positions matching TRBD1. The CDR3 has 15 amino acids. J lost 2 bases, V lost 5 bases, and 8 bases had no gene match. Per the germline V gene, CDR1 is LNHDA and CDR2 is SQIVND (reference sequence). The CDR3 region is CASSFRQGGNYGYTF. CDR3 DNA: TGTGCCAGTAGTTTCCGGCAGGGGGGAAACTATGGCTACACCTTC. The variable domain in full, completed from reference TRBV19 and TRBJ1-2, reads DGGITQSPKYLFRKEGQNVTLSCEQNLNHDAMYWYRQDPGQGLRLIYYSQIVNDFQKGDIAEGYSVSREKKESFPLTVTSAQKNPTAFYLCASSFRQGGNYGYTFGSGTRLTVV.

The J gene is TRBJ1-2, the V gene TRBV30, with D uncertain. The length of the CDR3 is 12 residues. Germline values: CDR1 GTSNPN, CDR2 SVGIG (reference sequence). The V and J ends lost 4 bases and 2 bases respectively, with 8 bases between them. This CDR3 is CAWNGRNYGYTF. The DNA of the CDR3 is TGTGCCTGGAACGGTAGGAACTATGGCTACACCTTC.